Following are 27 T cell receptor beta chains from one sample sequenced in a study of T cell changes during pregnancy in multiple sclerosis. Sequenced by immunoSEQ multiplex PCR; TCRdb stores in-frame clones only, minus some. This sample has around 12,000 clones, with almost 90% found just once. The starting material was CD8+ T cells from peripheral blood mononuclear cells, obtained in the first trimester of pregnancy. The receptors shown here come from a female donor with multiple sclerosis, enrolled in a pregnancy study.

The V call is TRBV7-9, the J call TRBJ1-1, with D possibly TRBD1 on 6 matching bases. The germline V gene encodes CDR1 SEHNR and CDR2 FQNEAQ (reference sequence). Trimming pared 3 bases from V and 6 bases from J, leaving 8 bases between. The CDR3 loop spans 12 amino acids. This CDR3 reads CASSFGGPEAFF. CDR3 DNA sequence: TGTGCCAGCAGCTTTGGGGGCCCTGAAGCTTTCTTT.

V gene TRBV7-6 combines with J gene TRBJ2-1; D is unclear. V shed 5 bases and J shed 7 bases, with 24 bases lying between them. Per germline, CDR1 SGHVS and CDR2 FNYEAQ. The CDR3 contains 17 residues. The CDR3 is CASSPHLPYSLPNEQFF. The CDR3 DNA is TGTGCCAGCAGCCCCCATTTACCCTATTCCCTGCCTAATGAGCAGTTCTTC.

V is TRBV7-6 and J is TRBJ1-3; no firm D call. Germline CDR1 reads SGHVS; CDR2 reads FNYEAQ. This CDR3 spans 17 amino acids. Trimming took off 4 bases at V and 3 bases at J, with 19 bases between the two ends. CDR3 sequence (DNA): TGTGCCAGCAGCTCACCCGGGGTGGCTTGGGGTGGAAACACCATATATTTT. Translated, it gives CASSSPGVAWGGNTIYF.

CDR3 residues: CASSYLGVEQYF. The CDR3 DNA follows: TGTGCCAGCAGTTACTTAGGGGTCGAGCAGTACTTC. The chain uses TRBV6-6 and TRBJ2-7, with D maybe TRBD1 (5 bases). Trimming stripped 1 base from V and 6 bases from J, with 7 bases between. The V gene's germline CDR1 is MNHNY and CDR2 SVGAGI (reference sequence). The CDR3 is 12 amino acids.

V gene TRBV5-4 combines with J gene TRBJ1-1, with TRBD1 matching 7 bases. The CDR3 extends over 14 amino acids. The V segment lost 4 bases and the J segment 5 bases; nucleotides outside the gene matches: 8. Germline V gives CDR1 SGHNT, CDR2 YYREEE (reference sequence). CDR3 protein: CASSPRGRGTEAFF. Here the CDR3 DNA reads TGTGCCAGCAGCCCAAGGGGGCGAGGAACTGAAGCTTTCTTT.

This clone appeared once. This chain uses TRBV29-1 with TRBJ2-5; a possible D gene is TRBD1 (6 bases). Germline V gene sequence: CDR1 SQVTM, CDR2 ANQGSEA. This CDR3 contains 11 residues. V lost 6 bases, J lost 5 bases, and 10 bases lay in between. CDR3 region: CSVRTEETQYF. The DNA for the CDR3 is TGCAGCGTCCGGACAGAGGAGACCCAGTACTTC.

This chain links TRBV15 with TRBJ2-1; 9 positions match TRBD2. The CDR3 spans 15 residues. J gave up 4 bases and V 7 bases, and 8 bases lay outside the gene matches. Looked up from germline, CDR1 is LNHNV and CDR2 is YYDKDF (reference sequence). CDR3 loop: CATKFPAGGYNEQFF. The CDR3 DNA follows: TGTGCCACCAAATTCCCAGCGGGGGGTTACAATGAGCAGTTCTTC.

The chain joins TRBV9 to TRBJ2-2; D possibly corresponds to TRBD1 (6 bases). Germline V gives CDR1 SGDLS, CDR2 YYNGEE. The V gene lost 0 bases and the J gene lost 6 bases, with 18 bases spanning the gap. CDR3 length: 17 residues. This CDR3 is CASSVEGGGFVAGELFF. CDR3 sequence (DNA): TGTGCCAGCAGCGTAGAAGGGGGTGGTTTTGTCGCCGGGGAGCTGTTTTTT.

The V gene is TRBV6-6, the J gene TRBJ2-7; D is unresolved. Germline V gene sequence: CDR1 MNHNY, CDR2 SVGAGI (reference sequence). CDR3 length equals 16 residues. Trimming left V 0 bases short and J 4 bases short, with 16 bases between. The CDR3 sequence is CASSYSRLGRGYEQYF. The CDR3 coding sequence is TGTGCCAGCAGTTACTCGCGTCTAGGTCGAGGTTACGAGCAGTACTTC.

This chain uses TRBV6-4 with TRBJ2-3, with 10 bases fitting TRBD2. The ends lost 3 bases at V and 6 bases at J; junction bases unmatched: 9. The germline V gene encodes CDR1 MRHNA and CDR2 SNTAGT. The CDR3 extends over 16 amino acids. The CDR3 is CASSEDSGGPWDTQYF. The CDR3 nucleotides are TGTGCCAGCAGTGAGGATAGCGGGGGGCCGTGGGATACGCAGTATTTT.

V and J are TRBV6-4 and TRBJ1-1; the match to TRBD1 covers 7 bases. The junction had 13 bases not matched to a gene; V was cut back by 1 base and J by 5 bases. Germline CDR1 reads MRHNA; CDR2 reads SNTAGT. The CDR3 spans 17 residues. CDR3 region: CASSDFEKQGKETEAFF. CDR3 nucleotides: TGTGCCAGCAGTGACTTTGAAAAACAGGGGAAGGAGACTGAAGCTTTCTTT.

The V call is TRBV10-2, the J call TRBJ1-5; no firm D call. The CDR3 extends over 12 amino acids. V lost 3 bases to trimming and J lost 5 bases, with 5 bases between them. Germline-derived CDR1 and CDR2 are WSHSY and SAAADI. CDR3 in amino acids: CASSDTYQPQHF. For the CDR3, the DNA is TGCGCCAGCAGTGACACATATCAGCCCCAGCATTTT.

This clone was observed a few times. The chain combines TRBV6-1 with TRBJ2-3, with D possibly TRBD1 on 5 matching bases. Per germline, CDR1 MNHNS and CDR2 SASEGT. Trimming removed 0 bases from V and 1 base from J, with 8 bases in between. The CDR3 has 15 residues. DNA for the CDR3: TGTGCCAGCAGTGAAGCCAAAGGGGGCACAGATACGCAGTATTTT. Its protein product is CASSEAKGGTDTQYF.

The chain has TRBV9 and TRBJ1-5; tentative D call: TRBD1 (5 bases). From germline, CDR1 is SGDLS and CDR2 YYNGEE. Trimming left V 1 base short and J 5 bases short, with 7 bases between. There are 13 residues in the CDR3. CDR3 protein: CASSVWGDQPQHF. CDR3 in DNA: TGTGCCAGCAGCGTATGGGGCGATCAGCCCCAGCATTTT.

This chain joins TRBV5-1 and TRBJ1-1, with D perhaps matching TRBD1 (5 bases). This CDR3 has 14 amino acids. CDR1 is SGHRS, CDR2 YFSETQ, per germline. The V gene lost 7 bases and the J gene lost 4 bases, with 17 bases spanning the gap. The CDR3 sequence is CASFPQGSGTEAFF. CDR3 sequence (DNA): TGCGCCAGCTTTCCCCAGGGTAGTGGCACTGAAGCTTTCTTT.

This chain links TRBV4-2 with TRBJ1-3; 8 bases map to TRBD1. The CDR3 sequence is 16 residues long. CDR1 and CDR2 (germline): LGHNA, YNFKEQ. With 4 bases clipped from V and 3 bases from J, the junction kept 8 bases outside the gene matches. As DNA, the CDR3 is TGTGCCAGCAGCCTGACTCCCGGACAGGGTGGAAACACCATATATTTT. This gives the protein CASSLTPGQGGNTIYF.

J is TRBJ1-6 and V is TRBV12-2; the table's D call TRBD1 went unverified against the DNA. TRBV12-2 is described as a pseudogene. The CDR3 runs 21 residues. The CDR3 DNA reads TGTGCAAGTCGCTTGGTTCGCCAGGCGCCGAGAGTCGGCTCCTATAATTCACCCCTCCACTTT. This sequence encodes CASRLVRQAPRVGSYNSPLHF.

This chain joins TRBV6-1 and TRBJ2-5; 7 bases are shared with TRBD1. The CDR3 runs 13 residues. The V segment lost 6 bases and the J segment 3 bases; nucleotides outside the gene matches: 4. Germline V gene lookup returns CDR1 MNHNS and CDR2 SASEGT. This CDR3 reads CASRGQPEETQYF. CDR3 nucleotides: TGTGCCAGCAGGGGACAGCCGGAAGAGACCCAGTACTTC.

This clone is medium-sized within its sample. The rearrangement links TRBV4-2 to TRBJ2-7, with a weak D call TRBD1 (5 bases). The CDR3 contains 14 residues. Germline V gives CDR1 LGHNA, CDR2 YNFKEQ. The V and J ends lost 4 bases and 2 bases respectively, with 12 bases between them. Here the CDR3 reads CASSPLGVTYEQYF. Written as DNA, the CDR3 is TGTGCCAGCAGCCCTCTAGGGGTGACCTACGAGCAGTACTTC.

In this sample, this clone turned up a few times. The chain links TRBV7-9 to TRBJ1-5, with D unclear. V gave up 1 base and J gave up 4 bases, with 8 bases separating them. This CDR3 is built from 14 residues. CDR1 and CDR2 (germline): SEHNR, FQNEAQ (reference sequence). The CDR3 loop is CASSLDGFNQPQHF. Written as DNA, the CDR3 is TGTGCCAGCAGCTTAGACGGTTTTAATCAGCCCCAGCATTTT.

The V gene is TRBV27, the J gene TRBJ2-3; 13 bases align to TRBD2. CDR3 length: 16 residues. From germline, CDR1 is MNHEY and CDR2 SMNVEV (reference sequence). Trimming cost V 3 bases and J 7 bases; bases outside gene matches: 7. The DNA for the CDR3 is TGTGCCAGCAGTTTGCTACTAGCGGGGGGGCCGCATACGCAGTATTTT. Encoded protein: CASSLLLAGGPHTQYF.

J is TRBJ1-3 and V is TRBV6-5, with D perhaps matching TRBD1 (5 bases). From germline, CDR1 is MNHEY and CDR2 SVGAGI. The CDR3 spans 14 residues. The V gene lost 6 bases and the J gene lost 0 bases, with 9 bases spanning the gap. The CDR3, as DNA: TGTGCCAGCAGCCCGGGGGTCTCTGGAAACACCATATATTTT. This encodes CASSPGVSGNTIYF.

The rearrangement uses TRBV27 and TRBJ2-1; tentative D call: TRBD2 (6 bases). Germline lookup yields CDR1 MNHEY and CDR2 SMNVEV (reference sequence). This CDR3 spans 15 amino acids. Trimming took 6 bases from V and 5 from J, leaving 17 bases between them. CDR3 protein: CASSRGTRPNNEQFF. The CDR3 DNA follows: TGTGCCAGCAGCCGGGGGACCCGGCCTAACAATGAGCAGTTCTTC.

V usage is TRBV11-3 and J usage is TRBJ1-6; 7 bases align to TRBD1. The CDR3 is 16 residues long. Germline lookup yields CDR1 SGHNT and CDR2 YENEEA. Trimming took 7 bases from V and 9 from J; bases not matched to a gene: 15. CDR3 DNA sequence: TGTGCCAGCATGAACCCGTTAGGGACAGCAATTTCACCCCTCCACTTT. Amino acids: CASMNPLGTAISPLHF. Supplemented by reference TRBV11-3 and TRBJ1-6, the full variable domain reads EAGVVQSPRYKIIEKKQPVAFWCNPISGHNTLYWYLQNLGQGPELLIRYENEEAVDDSQLPKDRFSAERLKGVDSTLKIQPAELGDSAVYLCASMNPLGTAISPLHFGNGTRLTVT.

In this sample, this clone is medium-sized. This rearrangement joins TRBV10-2 to TRBJ1-2; D perhaps matches TRBD1 (6 bases). From germline, CDR1 is WSHSY and CDR2 SAAADI. V lost 6 bases and J lost 5, with 19 bases in between. The CDR3 length is 15 residues. CDR3 bases: TGCGCCAGCAGCCCCACAGGGACCCCTGGGTATGGCTACACCTTC. This codes for CASSPTGTPGYGYTF.

This clone was seen once. V and J are TRBV6-4 and TRBJ2-3; 8 bases fit TRBD1. This CDR3 contains 14 residues. V lost 8 bases and J lost 2; bases outside the gene matches: 6. Germline lookup yields CDR1 MRHNA and CDR2 SNTAGT. CDR3 coding DNA: TGTGCCAGCGGAAACAGGGGGGACACAGATACGCAGTATTTT. The encoded protein is CASGNRGDTDTQYF.

The rearrangement uses TRBV4-2 and TRBJ1-6, with TRBD1 as a possible D gene (6 bases). The CDR3 is 18 amino acids. From germline, CDR1 is LGHNA and CDR2 YNFKEQ. The V and J ends lost 4 bases and 0 bases respectively, with 16 bases between them. The CDR3 protein is CASSPLGQWSSYNSPLHF. For the CDR3, the DNA is TGTGCCAGCAGCCCTTTAGGACAGTGGAGCTCCTATAATTCACCCCTCCACTTT.